These 28 T cell receptor beta chains were all obtained from the same sample, sequenced in a study of cytomegalovirus exposure and HLA in healthy donors. In the PCR, 60 Vbeta and 13 Jbeta primers were used. The repertoire was sequenced with immunoSEQ multiplex PCR; TCRdb's copy has only in-frame clones and lacks some. The table lists a few hundred thousand clones, about 75% of them singletons, with 1.5% to 2% in the top ten. The sample was PBMCs. The receptors shown here come from a man aged 18 to 35 in good health and CMV-seronegative.

This clone was counted a single time. V usage is TRBV5-4 and J usage is TRBJ2-1; 7 bases agree with TRBD2. V was clipped by 4 bases and J by 5 bases; unmatched bases: 9. The germline CDR1 and CDR2 sequences are SGHNT and YYREEE (reference sequence). The CDR3 is made up of 15 amino acids. The CDR3 DNA is TGTGCCAGCAGCCTTGTCGGACTAGGGGACAATGAGCAGTTCTTC. Encoded protein: CASSLVGLGDNEQFF. The variable domain in full, with the rest retrieved from reference TRBV5-4 and TRBJ2-1, is ETGVTQSPTHLIKTRGQQVTLRCSSQSGHNTVSWYQQALGQGPQFIFQYYREEENGRGNFPPRFSGLQFPNYSSELNVNALELDDSALYLCASSLVGLGDNEQFFGPGTRLTVL.

The chain employs TRBV5-6 and TRBJ2-5, with 11 bases aligning to TRBD2. Germline lookup yields CDR1 SGHDT and CDR2 YYEEEE. The V segment lost 0 bases and the J segment 2 bases; nucleotides outside the gene matches: 0. The CDR3 loop spans 15 amino acids. CDR3 bases: TGTGCCAGCAGCTTGGGACTAGCGGGACAAGAGACCCAGTACTTC. It encodes CASSLGLAGQETQYF.

The rearrangement links TRBV19 to TRBJ2-7; D is possibly TRBD2 (5 bases). The CDR3 is 10 residues long. The germline V gene encodes CDR1 LNHDA and CDR2 SQIVND (reference sequence). The CDR3 here is CAAGSYEQYF. The CDR3 DNA reads TGTGCAGCTGGGAGCTACGAGCAGTACTTC.

The V gene is TRBV30, the J gene TRBJ2-1; 8 nucleotides align to TRBD2. CDR1 and CDR2 (germline): GTSNPN, SVGIG (reference sequence). The CDR3 totals 16 residues. V was pared by 3 bases and J by 3 bases, with 10 bases of the junction left unmatched. As DNA, the CDR3 is TGTGCCTGGAGGGGGGAGGCTAGCGGGTACTACAATGAGCAGTTCTTC. Translated: CAWRGEASGYYNEQFF.

The chain uses TRBV5-8 and TRBJ2-1; the D gene is possibly TRBD1 (6 bases). The CDR3 runs 16 residues. V lost 3 bases and J lost 0, with 13 bases in between. Germline values: CDR1 SGHTS, CDR2 YDEGEE. For the CDR3, the DNA is TGTGCCAGCAGCTCGGGACAACTGAGCTCCTACAATGAGCAGTTCTTC. Amino acids: CASSSGQLSSYNEQFF.

The V gene is TRBV6-6, the J gene TRBJ2-1; 9 bases map to TRBD2. Germline-derived CDR1 and CDR2 are MNHNY and SVGAGI (reference sequence). The CDR3 loop spans 15 amino acids. After removal of 11 bases from V and 6 bases from J, the junction contained 14 bases not matched to a gene. CDR3 sequence (DNA): TGTGCCGCAGCCGTTAGCGGGGGTCTAAGCAATGAGCAGTTCTTC. Translating it yields CAAAVSGGLSNEQFF.

The chain joins TRBV7-2 to TRBJ2-7; 7 nucleotides match TRBD2. Germline CDR1 SGHTA, CDR2 FQGNSA. The junction had 20 bases not matched to a gene; V was cut back by 0 bases and J by 6 bases. This CDR3 comprises 19 residues. The CDR3 spells CASSLARRGLLLTGAEQYF. The DNA of the CDR3 is TGTGCCAGCAGCTTAGCGAGGCGGGGACTACTACTCACCGGGGCCGAGCAGTACTTC. Full variable domain (rest looked up from reference TRBV7-2 and TRBJ2-7): GAGVSQSPSNKVTEKGKDVELRCDPISGHTALYWYRQSLGQGLEFLIYFQGNSAPDKSGLPSDRFSAERTGGSVSTLTIQRTQQEDSAVYLCASSLARRGLLLTGAEQYFGPGTRLTVT.

The chain combines TRBV11-3 with TRBJ2-7, with TRBD2 matching 8 bases. CDR1 is SGHNT, CDR2 YENEEA, per germline. The CDR3 is 15 residues long. With V trimmed by 4 bases and J by 2 bases, 7 bases remained unmatched. The CDR3 bases are TGTGCCAGCAGCTCCGGGGGGGGAGGTACCTACGAGCAGTACTTC. This translates into CASSSGGGGTYEQYF.

The chain employs TRBV28 and TRBJ1-1, with D unclear. CDR1 MDHEN and CDR2 SYDVKM come from the germline V gene. The CDR3 sequence is 13 residues long. The V and J ends lost 6 bases and 1 base respectively, with 9 bases between them. CDR3 amino acids: CASSPNENTEAFF. In DNA, the CDR3 is TGTGCCAGCAGCCCTAACGAGAACACTGAAGCTTTCTTT.

The chain couples TRBV15 to TRBJ1-1; TRBD1 is a possible D gene (5 bases). The CDR3 sequence is 14 residues long. The V end lost 1 base, the J end lost 5 bases, and 11 bases lay between the germline ends. The V gene's germline CDR1 is LNHNV and CDR2 YYDKDF (reference sequence). CDR3 region: CATSRGGGTTEAFF. The CDR3 DNA reads as TGTGCCACCAGCAGAGGGGGCGGCACTACTGAAGCTTTCTTT.

This clone was seen only a few times. The chain uses TRBV7-9 and TRBJ2-5; D might be TRBD1 (5 bases). V lost 5 bases, J lost 4 bases, and 11 bases lay in between. CDR3 size: 13 residues. Germline CDR1 SEHNR, CDR2 FQNEAQ (reference sequence). The CDR3 DNA follows: TGTGCCAGCAGCCCGAGACAGATAGAGACCCAGTACTTC. Translation gives CASSPRQIETQYF. Complete variable domain (other parts from reference TRBV7-9 and TRBJ2-5): DTGVSQNPRHKITKRGQNVTFRCDPISEHNRLYWYRQTLGQGPEFLTYFQNEAQLEKSRLLSDRFSAERPKGSFSTLEIQRTEQGDSAMYLCASSPRQIETQYFGPGTRLLVL.

The chain uses TRBV6-6 and TRBJ1-1; D is ambiguous. V lost 0 bases and J lost 3, with 8 bases in between. The CDR3 is 14 amino acids. In germline, CDR1 is MNHNY, CDR2 SVGAGI (reference sequence). The CDR3 sequence is CASSYSVRDTEAFF. The CDR3 region has the DNA TGTGCCAGCAGTTACTCGGTCCGGGACACTGAAGCTTTCTTT.

This chain joins TRBV6-5 and TRBJ2-3; D is unresolved. Germline CDR1 MNHEY, CDR2 SVGAGI. This CDR3 comprises 14 residues. V was pared by 0 bases and J by 3 bases, with 7 bases between. For the CDR3, the DNA is TGTGCCAGCAGTTACTCGAGAGGAACAGATACGCAGTATTTT. Translating gives CASSYSRGTDTQYF.

V usage is TRBV7-2 and J usage is TRBJ2-1, with D unclear. Trimming pared 4 bases from V and 10 bases from J, leaving 14 bases between. Germline CDR1 is SGHTA and CDR2 is FQGNSA. The CDR3 is 13 amino acids. The CDR3 here is CASSSYLVWEQFF. CDR3 DNA: TGTGCCAGCAGCTCCTATTTAGTTTGGGAGCAGTTCTTC.

This sequence joins TRBV6-6 and TRBJ2-1; perhaps TRBD2 as D (5 bases). The CDR3 loop spans 14 amino acids. V shed 0 bases and J shed 4 bases, with 7 bases lying between them. CDR1 and CDR2 (germline): MNHNY, SVGAGI (reference sequence). CDR3 DNA sequence: TGTGCCAGCAGTTACTCGACGGGGTACAATGAGCAGTTCTTC. Translating gives CASSYSTGYNEQFF.

The chain recombines TRBV14 with TRBJ1-2; 8 bases line up with TRBD1. V shed 1 base, J shed 5 bases, and the junction held 9 bases outside the gene matches. This CDR3 is 16 amino acids long. CDR1 is SGHDN, CDR2 FVKESK, per germline. CDR3 amino acids: CASSQGGDRGRYGYTF. In DNA form, the CDR3 reads TGTGCCAGCAGCCAAGGAGGTGACAGGGGAAGATATGGCTACACCTTC.

This chain uses TRBV9 with TRBJ2-1; D may be TRBD2 (6 bases). Trimming took off 3 bases at V and 9 bases at J, with 16 bases between the two ends. The CDR3 covers 14 residues. Germline V gene sequence: CDR1 SGDLS, CDR2 YYNGEE. The CDR3 coding sequence is TGTGCCAGCAGCGCTTCCGACCTGGGGGGTGAGCAGTTCTTC. Amino acids: CASSASDLGGEQFF.

The chain uses TRBV9 and TRBJ2-2, with a tentative D call TRBD1 (6 bases). The CDR3 totals 16 residues. Trimming left V 3 bases short and J 3 bases short, with 15 bases between. Germline V CDR1 and CDR2: SGDLS, YYNGEE. The CDR3: CASSAYTGLDTGELFF. In DNA form, the CDR3 reads TGTGCCAGCAGCGCCTACACAGGGCTGGACACCGGGGAGCTGTTTTTT.

The chain is built from TRBV5-8 and TRBJ2-3; 9 bases fit TRBD2. The trim removed 4 bases at V and 6 bases at J, leaving 12 bases unmatched. The CDR3 length is 16 residues. Germline V lookup: CDR1 SGHTS, CDR2 YDEGEE. The CDR3 region has the DNA TGTGCCAGCAGCCCCTCCCCGGGACTAGCTTCTGATACGCAGTATTTT. Translated, it gives CASSPSPGLASDTQYF. Using reference TRBV5-8 and TRBJ2-3 for the parts outside the CDR3, the full variable domain is EAGVTQSPTHLIKTRGQQATLRCSPISGHTSVYWYQQALGLGLQFLLWYDEGEERNRGNFPPRFSGRQFPNYSSELNVNALELEDSALYLCASSPSPGLASDTQYFGPGTRLTVL.

V and J are TRBV6-5 and TRBJ2-5, with a possible D match to TRBD1 (6 bases). The CDR3 loop spans 14 amino acids. V was trimmed by 6 bases and J by 0 bases, leaving 11 bases between them. Looked up from germline, CDR1 is MNHEY and CDR2 is SVGAGI. For the CDR3, the DNA is TGTGCCAGCAGGTTTGGACAGAACCAAGAGACCCAGTACTTC. Amino acid sequence: CASRFGQNQETQYF.

The chain carries TRBV6-5 and TRBJ2-6; weak D call: TRBD1 (6 bases). CDR3 length: 15 amino acids. V was pared by 7 bases and J by 0 bases, with 10 bases between. The germline V gene encodes CDR1 MNHEY and CDR2 SVGAGI. The CDR3: CASTRQDSGANVLTF. In DNA form, the CDR3 reads TGTGCCAGCACCCGACAGGACTCTGGGGCCAACGTCCTGACTTTC.

This clone was seen more than once but under ten times. V and J are TRBV6-6 and TRBJ2-1, with 8 positions matching TRBD2. V lost 5 bases, J lost 5 bases, and 8 bases stayed unmatched. This CDR3 contains 15 residues. In germline, CDR1 is MNHNY, CDR2 SVGAGI (reference sequence). The CDR3 region is CASSQAGEGNNEQFF. The CDR3 region has the DNA TGTGCCAGCAGTCAAGCGGGAGAAGGGAACAATGAGCAGTTCTTC.

In nucleotides, the CDR3 is TGTGCCAGCAGGCCGGGACAGGGTTCCTACGAGCAGTACTTC. Its translation: CASRPGQGSYEQYF. This chain uses TRBV6-6 with TRBJ2-7, with 9 bases that match TRBD1. Unmatched junction bases numbered 4, after V lost 6 bases and J lost 1 base. Germline V gives CDR1 MNHNY, CDR2 SVGAGI (reference sequence). This CDR3 has 14 amino acids.

The chain joins TRBV11-2 to TRBJ2-1; TRBD2 might be the D (5 bases). The germline V and J ends were trimmed by 1 base and 1 base, with 5 bases remaining between them. The V gene's germline CDR1 is SGHAT and CDR2 FQNNGV. The CDR3 totals 14 residues. The CDR3 DNA reads as TGTGCCAGCAGCTTAGCGGGATCCTACAATGAGCAGTTCTTC. Its translation: CASSLAGSYNEQFF.

J is TRBJ2-7 and V is TRBV19, with 8 bases that match TRBD1. V lost 1 base to trimming and J lost 2 bases; unmatched junction nucleotides: 10. The germline gives CDR1 LNHDA, CDR2 SQIVND (reference sequence). The CDR3 consists of 17 residues. DNA for the CDR3: TGTGCCAGTAGTATAGGCCCCCGCGACAGGGGTGCCTACGAGCAGTACTTC. Translated, it gives CASSIGPRDRGAYEQYF.

The chain links TRBV4-2 to TRBJ2-7; the match to TRBD1 covers 9 bases. In germline, CDR1 is LGHNA, CDR2 YNFKEQ. V shed 4 bases and J 3 bases; nucleotides not matched to a gene: 7. This CDR3 spans 15 amino acids. The CDR3 DNA follows: TGTGCCAGCAGCCCCCGGGGACAGGGAAGCTACGAGCAGTACTTC. Translation gives CASSPRGQGSYEQYF.

This clone has only a few counts. The rearrangement joins TRBV20-1 to TRBJ1-1; no definite D call. The V gene lost 3 bases and the J gene lost 7 bases, with 3 bases spanning the gap. Germline CDR1 is DFQATT and CDR2 is SNEGSKA (reference sequence). CDR3 length: 9 residues. Here the CDR3 DNA reads TGCAGTGCTAGCAATGAAGCTTTCTTT. This gives the protein CSASNEAFF.

In its sample, this clone was seen once. This chain joins TRBV6-5 and TRBJ1-5; 7 bases align to TRBD1. The germline CDR1 and CDR2 sequences are MNHEY and SVGAGI. The V gene end was trimmed by 2 bases and the J gene end by 5 bases; junction bases not matched to a gene: 6. The CDR3 totals 15 residues. The CDR3 region has the DNA TGTGCCAGCAGTTACACAGGGGCTGTTGATCAGCCCCAGCATTTT. It is translated as CASSYTGAVDQPQHF.